This paragraph covers one TCR beta chain sequence. Its cognate antigen is unknown. TCRdb's table, derived via immunoSEQ multiplex PCR, lists solely in-frame clones and lacks some. The data show roughly 530,000 clones, around 96% seen once. The entry originates in a study of shared clonotypes between healthy human individuals. Study outcomes and limitations: It was the non-shared clonotypes that had lower generation probabilities than clonotypes shared by all four donors.

V was cut by 4 bases and J by 0 bases, with 12 bases left in between. The germline V gene encodes CDR1 LNHDA and CDR2 SQIVND (reference sequence). The CDR3 consists of 16 residues. This chain uses TRBV19 with TRBJ1-4; D is ambiguous. The receptor comes from a woman aged 30 to 39 in good health. Sequenced input: naive CD4+ T cells sorted from blood. Subset described: CD45RA+ positively selected. CDR3 residues: CASSTIPVATNEKLFF. For the CDR3, the DNA is TGTGCCAGTAGTACAATTCCAGTAGCAACTAATGAAAAACTGTTTTTT.